These 31 T cell receptor beta chains came from one sample sequenced in a study of blood T cell repertoires in COVID-19. Only in-frame clones appear in the TCRdb table, and some are missing; sequencing was by immunoSEQ multiplex PCR. The data show under 40,000 clones, 85% seen once. The sequenced sample consisted of peripheral blood. The receptors shown here come from a human donor with acute or convalescent COVID-19. The donor label of this sample is uncertain.

The chain's CDR3 is CASSYGGYNEQFF. The DNA of the CDR3 is TGTGCCAGCAGCTACGGGGGATACAATGAGCAGTTCTTC. The chain links TRBV11-1 to TRBJ2-1, with a tentative D call TRBD2 (6 bases). The CDR3 spans 13 residues. Germline assignment: CDR1 SGHAT and CDR2 FQDESV (reference sequence). Deletions cut 4 bases from V and 4 bases from J, with 8 bases between.

The V call is TRBV10-1, the J call TRBJ2-2; TRBD1 might be the D (5 bases). This CDR3 has 13 amino acids. V lost 7 bases and J 1 base, leaving 7 bases between the germline ends. The germline V gene encodes CDR1 WNHNN and CDR2 SYGVQD (reference sequence). Here the CDR3 reads CASNGQNTGELFF. The CDR3 bases are TGCGCCAGCAACGGACAGAACACCGGGGAGCTGTTTTTT.

The CDR3 DNA reads TGCGCCAGCGGACGACAGGGGGGGAATGAGCAGTTCTTC. Translating gives CASGRQGGNEQFF. The V and J genes are TRBV4-3 and TRBJ2-1, with 9 bases that match TRBD1. V gave up 8 bases and J gave up 7 bases; unmatched junction bases: 6. The CDR3 extends over 13 amino acids. Germline CDR1 is LGHNA and CDR2 is YSLEER.

The chain links TRBV2 to TRBJ1-6; no firm D call. The germline V gene encodes CDR1 SNHLY and CDR2 FYNNEI. This CDR3 region has 16 residues. The V and J ends lost 0 bases and 6 bases respectively, with 12 bases between them. The CDR3 here is CASSEASGRGNSPLHF. For the CDR3, the DNA is TGTGCCAGCAGTGAAGCTAGCGGACGTGGTAATTCACCCCTCCACTTT.

This clone was recorded a few times. The V and J genes are TRBV14 and TRBJ2-1, with 9 bases lining up with TRBD1. Germline V gene data show CDR1 as SGHDN and CDR2 as FVKESK. This CDR3 is built from 14 residues. J lost 8 bases, V lost 7 bases, and 9 bases had no gene match. In DNA, the CDR3 is TGTGCCAGCAACCCCGGGACAGGGTACTATGAGCAGTTCTTC. This gives the protein CASNPGTGYYEQFF.

This chain joins TRBV10-3 and TRBJ1-5; no firm D call. V lost 3 bases and J 1 base, leaving 7 bases between the germline ends. There are 14 residues in the CDR3. CDR1 ENHRY and CDR2 SYGVKD come from the germline V gene. The CDR3 protein is CAISDGGSNQPQHF. The DNA for the CDR3 is TGTGCCATCAGTGACGGAGGAAGCAATCAGCCCCAGCATTTT.

The gene calls are TRBV7-9 and TRBJ1-1; 7 nucleotides match TRBD1. The V gene end was trimmed by 5 bases and the J gene end by 4 bases; junction bases not matched to a gene: 7. Germline loops: CDR1 SEHNR, CDR2 FQNEAQ (reference sequence). The CDR3 spans 14 residues. CDR3 nucleotide sequence: TGTGCCAGCAGCAGACAGGGTTCGGGCACTGAAGCTTTCTTT. Translating gives CASSRQGSGTEAFF.

The chain joins TRBV9 to TRBJ2-2, with D possibly matching TRBD1 (5 bases). The CDR3 extends over 16 amino acids. Trimming cost V 0 bases and J 0 bases, with 9 bases left between them. Germline CDR1 SGDLS, CDR2 YYNGEE. The CDR3 here is CASSVGTPTNTGELFF. The CDR3 DNA reads TGTGCCAGCAGCGTAGGGACACCGACGAACACCGGGGAGCTGTTTTTT.

The genes are TRBV6-2 or TRBV6-3 and TRBJ1-1; TRBD1 is a possible D gene (6 bases). The V gene's germline CDR1 is MNHEY and CDR2 SVGEGT. The CDR3 covers 14 residues. Trimming left V 4 bases short and J 1 base short, with 10 bases between. DNA of the CDR3: TGTGCCAGCAGTTTGACAGGACCGAACACTGAAGCTTTCTTT. Translation: CASSLTGPNTEAFF.

DNA of the CDR3: TGTGCCAGCTCACCGCGACAGGAATCTAACTATGGCTACACCTTC. Translation: CASSPRQESNYGYTF. The chain links TRBV18 to TRBJ1-2; a weak D match, TRBD1 (6 bases). From germline, CDR1 is KGHSH and CDR2 LQKENI. The CDR3 has 15 residues. V gave up 3 bases and J gave up 0 bases, with 11 bases separating them.

The chain uses TRBV7-8 and TRBJ1-6, with D perhaps TRBD1 (5 bases). There are 13 residues in the CDR3. The germline gives CDR1 SGHVS, CDR2 FQNEAQ. V was shortened by 1 base and J by 10 bases, with 8 bases between the two germline ends. CDR3 protein: CASSLGAGSPLHF. The CDR3 DNA reads TGTGCCAGCAGCTTAGGGGCAGGGTCACCCCTCCACTTT.

As DNA, the CDR3 is TGTGCCAGCAGCCAAACAGGGTACGGCTACACCTTC. It is translated as CASSQTGYGYTF. The V call is TRBV6-5, the J call TRBJ1-2; tentative D call: TRBD1 (6 bases). Trimming stripped 6 bases from V and 8 bases from J, with 13 bases between. The CDR3 is made up of 12 amino acids. Germline assignment: CDR1 MNHEY and CDR2 SVGAGI.

The J gene is TRBJ2-3, the V gene TRBV7-9; 14 nucleotides align to TRBD2. Germline loops: CDR1 SEHNR, CDR2 FQNEAQ (reference sequence). The CDR3 runs 17 residues. Trimming took 2 bases from V and 6 from J; bases not matched to a gene: 7. CDR3 sequence: CASSLPGLAGVADTQYF. CDR3 DNA sequence: TGTGCCAGCAGCTTACCGGGACTAGCGGGGGTCGCGGATACGCAGTATTTT.

V is TRBV6-1 and J is TRBJ1-5, with D unresolved. Germline values: CDR1 MNHNS, CDR2 SASEGT. The CDR3 contains 15 residues. The V gene lost 1 base and the J gene lost 6 bases, with 13 bases spanning the gap. CDR3 nucleotide sequence: TGTGCCAGCAGTGAAGGGACGGGAAGTTTTCAGCCCCAGCATTTT. Amino acids: CASSEGTGSFQPQHF.

This chain uses TRBV6-5 with TRBJ1-1; D gene unclear. Trimming removed 2 bases from V and 1 base from J, with 5 bases in between. Germline assignment: CDR1 MNHEY and CDR2 SVGAGI. This CDR3 has 13 residues. The CDR3 region is CASSYTQNTEAFF. In DNA, the CDR3 is TGTGCCAGCAGTTACACACAGAACACTGAAGCTTTCTTT.

The table lists this clone with a count of one. This chain links TRBV19 with TRBJ1-2; TRBD1 might be the D (5 bases). This CDR3 region has 15 residues. Trimming pared 1 base from V and 2 bases from J, leaving 11 bases between. Germline V CDR1 and CDR2: LNHDA, SQIVND (reference sequence). The CDR3 sequence: CASSIAITGNYGYTF. CDR3 DNA: TGTGCCAGTAGTATAGCTATAACAGGAAACTATGGCTACACCTTC.

The chain employs TRBV12-3 or TRBV12-4 and TRBJ1-3; no clear D gene. The CDR3 consists of 12 residues. V was pared by 2 bases and J by 4 bases, with 3 bases between. The CDR3 sequence is CASSLLGNTIYF. The CDR3 DNA sequence: TGTGCCAGCAGTTTACTCGGAAACACCATATATTTT.

The chain carries TRBV3-1 (or the pseudogene TRBV3-2) and TRBJ2-7, with a weak D call TRBD2 (5 bases). The ends were cut back, 1 base at V and 2 bases at J, with 6 bases in the middle. CDR1 and CDR2 from the germline V gene are LGHDT and YNNKEL (reference sequence). CDR3 length: 13 amino acids. The CDR3 spells CASSQGGTYEQYF. The CDR3 bases are TGTGCCAGCAGCCAAGGAGGGACCTACGAGCAGTACTTC.

The chain recombines TRBV28 with TRBJ1-5, with D uncertain. V shed 3 bases and J shed 4 bases, with 7 bases lying between them. This CDR3 contains 13 residues. Germline V gene sequence: CDR1 MDHEN, CDR2 SYDVKM. CDR3 DNA sequence: TGTGCCAGCAGTTTGGCGGAGAATCAGCCCCAGCATTTT. It yields the protein CASSLAENQPQHF.

The chain links TRBV19 to TRBJ2-1; 9 bases are shared with TRBD1. The V gene end was trimmed by 6 bases and the J gene end by 5 bases; junction bases not matched to a gene: 8. Germline values: CDR1 LNHDA, CDR2 SQIVND (reference sequence). The CDR3 consists of 15 residues. The CDR3 loop is CASRHRGRIDNEQFF. In DNA, the CDR3 is TGTGCCAGTAGACACAGGGGGCGTATCGACAATGAGCAGTTCTTC.

V usage is TRBV18 and J usage is TRBJ2-1; TRBD2 might be the D (6 bases). This CDR3 has 14 residues. Germline V gene sequence: CDR1 KGHSH, CDR2 LQKENI. V shed 3 bases and J shed 9 bases, with 15 bases lying between them. CDR3 DNA sequence: TGTGCCAGCTCACCGGGAGGTGGGGACGGTGAGCAGTTCTTC. It encodes CASSPGGGDGEQFF.

This chain uses TRBV3-1 (or the pseudogene TRBV3-2) with TRBJ2-1; TRBD2 agrees at 8 bases. Looked up from germline, CDR1 is LGHDT and CDR2 is YNNKEL (reference sequence). This CDR3 region has 17 residues. V dropped 6 bases and J dropped 1; count of bases not matched to a gene: 11. CDR3 sequence: CASRPYFSGDSYNEQFF. The CDR3 DNA reads as TGTGCCAGCAGGCCCTATTTTAGCGGGGATTCCTACAATGAGCAGTTCTTC.

This clone was detected a few times. The chain carries TRBV11-3 and TRBJ2-3; 7 bases are a match to TRBD1. The V gene end was trimmed by 5 bases and the J gene end by 5 bases; junction bases not matched to a gene: 10. Germline loops: CDR1 SGHNT, CDR2 YENEEA. The CDR3 runs 15 residues. The CDR3 nucleotides are TGTGCCAGCAGCCAGACAGGGCCAACAGGAGATACGCAGTATTTT. Protein: CASSQTGPTGDTQYF.

The chain employs TRBV6-5 and TRBJ2-2, with a tentative D call TRBD2 (6 bases). V lost 6 bases and J 7 bases, leaving 15 bases between the germline ends. Germline V CDR1 and CDR2: MNHEY, SVGAGI. This CDR3 region has 14 residues. The CDR3 sequence is CASSPGLPGGELFF. CDR3 sequence (DNA): TGTGCCAGCAGCCCGGGACTGCCGGGCGGGGAGCTGTTTTTT.

The chain uses TRBV27 and TRBJ2-7, with D perhaps TRBD1 (6 bases). Between the trimmed V and J ends, which lost 8 bases and 1 base, there was a span of 15 bases. The CDR3 consists of 14 residues. Germline V gene data show CDR1 as MNHEY and CDR2 as SMNVEV (reference sequence). DNA for the CDR3: TGTGCCAGCGGAAGAAGGGGGAAATCCTACGAGCAGTACTTC. Protein product: CASGRRGKSYEQYF.

The chain recombines TRBV4-3 with TRBJ2-2; D gene unclear. The CDR3 length is 16 residues. With 0 bases removed from V and 3 bases from J, the gap between germline ends came to 11 bases. The germline CDR1 and CDR2 sequences are LGHNA and YSLEER. The CDR3 DNA reads as TGCGCCAGCAGCCAAGATCTGTACACCCACACCGGGGAGCTGTTTTTT. Residues: CASSQDLYTHTGELFF.

The V call is TRBV3-1 (or the pseudogene TRBV3-2), the J call TRBJ1-4; 9 bases line up with TRBD1. The CDR3 has 18 amino acids. CDR1 and CDR2 (germline): LGHDT, YNNKEL (reference sequence). V was clipped by 1 base and J by 8 bases; unmatched bases: 14. DNA of the CDR3: TGTGCCAGCAGCCAAGGATGGGGACAGGGTGGCACGAGGGAAAAACTGTTTTTT. Its protein product is CASSQGWGQGGTREKLFF.

V and J are TRBV6-5 and TRBJ2-7; D possibly corresponds to TRBD1 (5 bases). The germline gives CDR1 MNHEY, CDR2 SVGAGI. Deletions cut 2 bases from V and 5 bases from J, with 10 bases between. The CDR3 is 13 amino acids. In DNA, the CDR3 is TGTGCCAGCAGTTACACTACAGGAGACGAGCAGTACTTC. It translates to CASSYTTGDEQYF.

This chain joins TRBV13 and TRBJ2-5, with a weak D call TRBD1 (5 bases). Germline assignment: CDR1 PRHDT and CDR2 FYEKMQ (reference sequence). This CDR3 is 14 amino acids long. Trimming left V 5 bases short and J 1 base short, with 11 bases between. The CDR3, as DNA: TGTGCCAGCAGCCAACTGACAGCCCAAGAGACCCAGTACTTC. Protein sequence: CASSQLTAQETQYF.

This chain uses TRBV5-6 with TRBJ1-1; D is possibly TRBD1 (5 bases). The CDR3 is 14 amino acids. CDR1 and CDR2 from the germline V gene are SGHDT and YYEEEE. V gave up 4 bases and J gave up 2 bases, with 12 bases separating them. The CDR3 bases are TGTGCCAGCAGCAAATGGGGCAGAAACACTGAAGCTTTCTTT. It yields the protein CASSKWGRNTEAFF.

A few counts support this clone. CDR3 sequence (DNA): TGTGCCTGGAGTAAGGGACAGGGAACTCATGGCTACACCTTC. The encoded protein is CAWSKGQGTHGYTF. V and J are TRBV30 and TRBJ1-2; 9 bases are shared with TRBD1. J was trimmed by 6 bases and V by 2 bases; bases with no gene match: 7. This CDR3 is 14 amino acids long. Germline loops: CDR1 GTSNPN, CDR2 SVGIG (reference sequence).